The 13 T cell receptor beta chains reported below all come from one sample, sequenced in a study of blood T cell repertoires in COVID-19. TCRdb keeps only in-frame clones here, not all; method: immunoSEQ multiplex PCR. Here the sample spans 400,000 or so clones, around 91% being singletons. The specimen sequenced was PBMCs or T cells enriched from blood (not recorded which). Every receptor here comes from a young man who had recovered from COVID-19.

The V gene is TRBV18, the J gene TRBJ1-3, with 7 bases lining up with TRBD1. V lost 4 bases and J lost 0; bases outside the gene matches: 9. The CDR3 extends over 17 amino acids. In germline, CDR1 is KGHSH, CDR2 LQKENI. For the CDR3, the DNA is TGTGCCAGCTCACTAATGACAGGGCCAAGCTCTGGAAACACCATATATTTT. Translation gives CASSLMTGPSSGNTIYF.

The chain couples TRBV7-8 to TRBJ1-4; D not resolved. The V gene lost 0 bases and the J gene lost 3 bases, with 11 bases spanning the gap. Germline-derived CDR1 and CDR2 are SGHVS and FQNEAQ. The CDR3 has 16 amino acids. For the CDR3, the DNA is TGTGCCAGCAGCTTAGCTGACTACAGCTCTAATGAAAAACTGTTTTTT. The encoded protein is CASSLADYSSNEKLFF.

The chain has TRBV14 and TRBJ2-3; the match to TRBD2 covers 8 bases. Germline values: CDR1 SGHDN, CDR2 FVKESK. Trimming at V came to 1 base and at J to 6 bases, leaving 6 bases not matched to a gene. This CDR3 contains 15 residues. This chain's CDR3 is CASSQGSGSSDTQYF. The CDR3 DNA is TGTGCCAGCAGCCAAGGAAGCGGGAGTTCTGATACGCAGTATTTT.

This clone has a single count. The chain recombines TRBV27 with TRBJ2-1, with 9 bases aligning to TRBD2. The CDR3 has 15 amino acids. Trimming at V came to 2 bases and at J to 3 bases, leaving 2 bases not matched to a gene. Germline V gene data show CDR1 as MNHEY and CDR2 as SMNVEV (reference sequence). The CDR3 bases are TGTGCCAGCAGTTTACTAGCGGGATACTACAATGAGCAGTTCTTC. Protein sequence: CASSLLAGYYNEQFF.

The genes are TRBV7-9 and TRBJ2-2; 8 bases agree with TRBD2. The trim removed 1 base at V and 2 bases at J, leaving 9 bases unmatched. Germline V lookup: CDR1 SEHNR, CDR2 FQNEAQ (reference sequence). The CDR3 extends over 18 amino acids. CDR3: CASSLGRPSGQNTGELFF. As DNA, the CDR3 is TGTGCCAGCAGCTTAGGGAGACCTAGCGGGCAAAACACCGGGGAGCTGTTTTTT.

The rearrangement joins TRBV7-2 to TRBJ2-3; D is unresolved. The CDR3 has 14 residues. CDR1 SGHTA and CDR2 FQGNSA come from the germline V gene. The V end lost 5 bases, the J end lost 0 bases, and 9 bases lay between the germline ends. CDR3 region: CASSKWASTDTQYF. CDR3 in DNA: TGTGCCAGCAGCAAGTGGGCTAGCACAGATACGCAGTATTTT.

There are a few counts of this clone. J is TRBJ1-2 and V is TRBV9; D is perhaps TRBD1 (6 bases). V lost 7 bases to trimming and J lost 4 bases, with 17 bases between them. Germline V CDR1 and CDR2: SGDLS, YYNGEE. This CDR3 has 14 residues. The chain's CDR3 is CASGPIGGLYGYTF. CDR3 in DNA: TGTGCCAGCGGACCGATTGGGGGCCTCTATGGCTACACCTTC. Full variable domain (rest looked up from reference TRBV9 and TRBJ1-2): DSGVTQTPKHLITATGQRVTLRCSPRSGDLSVYWYQQSLDQGLQFLIQYYNGEERAKGNILERFSAQQFPDLHSELNLSSLELGDSALYFCASGPIGGLYGYTFGSGTRLTVV.

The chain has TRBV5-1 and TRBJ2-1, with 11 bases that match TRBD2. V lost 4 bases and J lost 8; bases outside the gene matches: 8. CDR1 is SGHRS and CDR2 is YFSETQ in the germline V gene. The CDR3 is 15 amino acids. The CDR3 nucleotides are TGCGCCAGCAGCAGAACTAGCGGGAGCATGGATGAGCAGTTCTTC. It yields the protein CASSRTSGSMDEQFF.

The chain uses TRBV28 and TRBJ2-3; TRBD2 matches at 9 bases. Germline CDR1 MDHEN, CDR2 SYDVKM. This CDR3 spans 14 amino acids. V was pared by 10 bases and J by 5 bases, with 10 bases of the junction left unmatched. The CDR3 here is CAKVAGESQDTQYF. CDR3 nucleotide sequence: TGTGCCAAGGTAGCGGGAGAAAGCCAAGATACGCAGTATTTT.

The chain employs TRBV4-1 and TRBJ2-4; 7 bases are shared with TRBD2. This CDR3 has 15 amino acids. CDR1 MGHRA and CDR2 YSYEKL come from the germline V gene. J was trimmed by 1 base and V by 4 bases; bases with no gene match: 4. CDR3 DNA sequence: TGCGCCAGCAGCCTCACTAGCGTTGCCAAAAACATTCAGTACTTC. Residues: CASSLTSVAKNIQYF.

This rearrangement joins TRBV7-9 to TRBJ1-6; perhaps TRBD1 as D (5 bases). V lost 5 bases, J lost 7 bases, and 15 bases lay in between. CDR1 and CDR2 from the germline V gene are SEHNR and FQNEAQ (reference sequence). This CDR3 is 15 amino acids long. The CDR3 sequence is CASSHPDSYNSPLHF. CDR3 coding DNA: TGTGCCAGCAGCCATCCCGACAGCTACAATTCACCCCTCCACTTT.

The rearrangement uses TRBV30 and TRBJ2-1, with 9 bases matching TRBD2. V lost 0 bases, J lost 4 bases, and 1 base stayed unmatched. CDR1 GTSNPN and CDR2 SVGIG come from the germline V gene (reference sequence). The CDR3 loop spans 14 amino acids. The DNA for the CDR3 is TGTGCCTGGAGTGTGACTAGCGGTTACAATGAGCAGTTCTTC. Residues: CAWSVTSGYNEQFF.

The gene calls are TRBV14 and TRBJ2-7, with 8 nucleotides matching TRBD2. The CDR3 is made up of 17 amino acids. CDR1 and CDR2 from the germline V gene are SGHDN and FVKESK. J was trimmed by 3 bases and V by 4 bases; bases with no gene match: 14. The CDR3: CASSPPTGGGSRYEQYF. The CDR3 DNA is TGTGCCAGCAGCCCACCCACGGGAGGGGGAAGTCGCTACGAGCAGTACTTC.